Below, 5 T cell receptor beta chains from the same sample are listed, as sequenced in a study of cytomegalovirus exposure and HLA in healthy donors. Primers included in the PCR were 60 Vbeta and 13 Jbeta primers. This table comes from immunoSEQ multiplex PCR, and its TCRdb copy is limited to in-frame clones, with some not included. Among about 98,000 clones listed, approximately 79% were seen once. The sequenced material came from PBMCs. These receptors all come from a male donor in good health and CMV-seronegative.

The chain carries TRBV6-5 and TRBJ2-3; 9 positions match TRBD1. CDR1 is MNHEY and CDR2 is SVGAGI in the germline V gene. The length of the CDR3 is 15 residues. V lost 4 bases and J lost 5; bases outside the gene matches: 7. The CDR3: CASSLGQGLGDTQYF. In DNA form, the CDR3 reads TGTGCCAGCAGTTTAGGACAGGGGCTGGGAGATACGCAGTATTTT.

The chain has TRBV28 and TRBJ2-5; 7 positions agree with TRBD1. The CDR3 consists of 16 residues. V shed 5 bases, J shed 2 bases, and the junction held 11 bases outside the gene matches. Germline V CDR1 and CDR2: MDHEN, SYDVKM. CDR3 loop: CASSPDAGTAQETQYF. CDR3 coding DNA: TGTGCCAGCAGTCCGGACGCCGGGACAGCGCAAGAGACCCAGTACTTC.

The rearrangement links TRBV29-1 to TRBJ2-5; D unclear. V was trimmed by 4 bases and J by 5 bases, leaving 11 bases between them. Germline loops: CDR1 SQVTM, CDR2 ANQGSEA. The CDR3 is made up of 12 amino acids. This CDR3 reads CSVVYLGETQYF. DNA for the CDR3: TGCAGCGTTGTTTACCTCGGGGAGACCCAGTACTTC.

V is TRBV15 and J is TRBJ2-7; 8 nucleotides line up with TRBD2. The CDR3 length is 13 residues. The junction had 5 bases not matched to a gene; V was cut back by 8 bases and J by 2 bases. Germline assignment: CDR1 LNHNV and CDR2 YYDKDF (reference sequence). The CDR3 protein is CATAPGGAYEQYF. The CDR3 nucleotides read TGTGCCACCGCCCCGGGGGGGGCCTACGAGCAGTACTTC.

This rearrangement joins TRBV11-2 to TRBJ2-4, with 8 bases fitting TRBD2. Per germline, CDR1 SGHAT and CDR2 FQNNGV. V lost 5 bases to trimming and J lost 6 bases; unmatched junction nucleotides: 12. The length of the CDR3 is 16 residues. The CDR3 protein is CASSIQPAGGLNIQYF. CDR3 in DNA: TGTGCCAGCAGCATACAACCCGCGGGAGGTTTAAACATTCAGTACTTC.